The 27 T cell receptor beta chains in this list originate from one sample, sequenced in a study of blood T cell repertoires in COVID-19. Using immunoSEQ multiplex PCR, the repertoire was profiled, and TCRdb retains in-frame clones only, with some absent. Of approximately 190,000 clones listed, roughly 81% are singletons. What was sequenced was peripheral blood. All receptors come from a woman aged 70-85 years with active or convalescent COVID-19.

The chain employs TRBV2 and TRBJ2-7, with a possible D match to TRBD2 (6 bases). The CDR3 covers 13 residues. Trimming removed 5 bases at V and 2 bases at J, with 10 bases between. The germline gives CDR1 SNHLY, CDR2 FYNNEI. The CDR3 bases are TGTGCCAGCAGTAAGACTAGAACCTACGAGCAGTACTTC. Residues: CASSKTRTYEQYF.

This clone appeared a few times. The chain combines TRBV11-2 with TRBJ1-1; TRBD1 aligns across 8 bases. The J segment lost 4 bases and the V segment lost 3 bases, leaving 13 bases of the junction unmatched. Germline assignment: CDR1 SGHAT and CDR2 FQNNGV. The CDR3 sequence is 17 residues long. CDR3 in DNA: TGTGCCAGCAGCTTTGCCCGACAGGGGCCAGGGGGCACTGAAGCTTTCTTT. Translation gives CASSFARQGPGGTEAFF.

The J gene is TRBJ2-3, the V gene TRBV4-1, with D perhaps TRBD2 (5 bases). CDR3 length: 19 amino acids. V dropped 4 bases and J dropped 2 bases, with 25 bases sitting between them. The germline CDR1 and CDR2 sequences are MGHRA and YSYEKL. The CDR3 sequence is CASSPSGVKTGTLTDTQYF. DNA of the CDR3: TGCGCCAGCAGCCCGTCTGGAGTGAAAACGGGAACCCTCACAGATACGCAGTATTTT.

The CDR3 DNA sequence: TGTGCCACCAGTGACCCTCGACAGGGACCTAATCAGCCCCAGCATTTT. It is translated as CATSDPRQGPNQPQHF. The chain employs TRBV24-1 and TRBJ1-5; 7 positions agree with TRBD1. Germline CDR1 reads KGHDR; CDR2 reads SFDVKD. The CDR3 consists of 16 residues. V lost 4 bases to trimming and J lost 4 bases; unmatched junction nucleotides: 9.

CDR3 loop: CASSPSGGPYEQYF. The CDR3 DNA reads as TGCGCCAGCAGTCCGAGCGGGGGTCCCTACGAGCAGTACTTC. V is TRBV5-1 and J is TRBJ2-7, with 8 nucleotides matching TRBD2. J lost 2 bases, V lost 5 bases, and 6 bases had no gene match. Germline assignment: CDR1 SGHRS and CDR2 YFSETQ. This CDR3 contains 14 residues.

The J gene is TRBJ1-6, the V gene TRBV6-5; D not certain. This CDR3 has 15 amino acids. V lost 3 bases and J lost 8, with 14 bases in between. CDR1 is MNHEY and CDR2 is SVGAGI in the germline V gene. The CDR3 region is CASSYSVFRDSPLHF. CDR3 coding DNA: TGTGCCAGCAGTTATTCGGTCTTCCGGGATTCACCCCTCCACTTT.

The gene calls are TRBV19 and TRBJ2-2; TRBD2 aligns across 7 bases. V gave up 4 bases and J gave up 4 bases; unmatched junction bases: 9. The CDR3 length is 16 residues. The germline V gene has CDR1 LNHDA and CDR2 SQIVND (reference sequence). This CDR3 is CASSKPSGGSTGELFF. The CDR3 DNA reads TGTGCCAGTAGTAAACCCTCGGGCGGGAGCACCGGGGAGCTGTTTTTT.

V and J are TRBV7-2 and TRBJ2-2; 8 bases align to TRBD1. V shed 3 bases and J 5 bases; nucleotides not matched to a gene: 5. The germline gives CDR1 SGHTA, CDR2 FQGNSA. This CDR3 contains 15 residues. CDR3 nucleotide sequence: TGTGCCAGCAGCTTCGACAGGGGCAGGACCGGGGAGCTGTTTTTT. Amino acids: CASSFDRGRTGELFF.

This chain connects TRBV6-5 to TRBJ1-2; D may be TRBD1 (6 bases). V dropped 0 bases and J dropped 5 bases, with 13 bases sitting between them. CDR1 and CDR2 from the germline V gene are MNHEY and SVGAGI. The CDR3 runs to 15 residues. The CDR3 DNA is TGTGCCAGCAGTTACTCTGGCAGTAGGGGGTATGGCTACACCTTC. Protein product: CASSYSGSRGYGYTF.

This chain uses TRBV14 with TRBJ1-1; D is undetermined. Germline assignment: CDR1 SGHDN and CDR2 FVKESK. This CDR3 has 14 residues. Trimming took off 1 base at V and 8 bases at J, with 14 bases between the two ends. CDR3 coding DNA: TGTGCCAGCAGCCAAGTATTAGGAGGAACCGAAGCTTTCTTT. Protein: CASSQVLGGTEAFF.

The chain recombines TRBV28 with TRBJ2-7; 7 bases are shared with TRBD2. This CDR3 spans 14 amino acids. Germline CDR1 and CDR2: MDHEN and SYDVKM. Trimming at V came to 5 bases and at J to 1 base, leaving 5 bases not matched to a gene. The CDR3 nucleotides read TGTGCCAGCAGTCCAGCGGGGATTTCCTACGAGCAGTACTTC. Amino acid sequence: CASSPAGISYEQYF.

The chain is built from TRBV30 and TRBJ2-1, with D uncertain. V lost 4 bases and J lost 4, with 20 bases in between. The germline V gene has CDR1 GTSNPN and CDR2 SVGIG (reference sequence). CDR3 length equals 16 residues. The CDR3 region is CAWISPQMKFYNEQFF. The DNA of the CDR3 is TGTGCCTGGATCAGTCCCCAAATGAAATTTTACAATGAGCAGTTCTTC.

The rearrangement joins TRBV24-1 to TRBJ2-5, with 9 bases fitting TRBD1. With 4 bases clipped from V and 4 bases from J, the junction kept 12 bases outside the gene matches. The germline CDR1 and CDR2 sequences are KGHDR and SFDVKD. This CDR3 region has 17 residues. The CDR3 nucleotides read TGTGCCACCAGTGACCCAGACAGGGGGTACGGAGGAGAGACCCAGTACTTC. Its protein is CATSDPDRGYGGETQYF.

The count of this clone is one. The rearrangement joins TRBV7-8 to TRBJ2-3; TRBD2 matches at 9 bases. The junction had 9 bases not matched to a gene; V was cut back by 0 bases and J by 2 bases. This CDR3 contains 18 residues. Germline lookup yields CDR1 SGHVS and CDR2 FQNEAQ. CDR3 loop: CASSLAWGLAGLTDTQYF. The CDR3 DNA is TGTGCCAGCAGCTTAGCGTGGGGCCTAGCGGGGCTCACAGATACGCAGTATTTT.

The CDR3 loop is CASRLVPVYSPLHF. DNA of the CDR3: TGTGCCAGCAGACTAGTTCCAGTTTATTCACCCCTCCACTTT. The genes are TRBV6-5 and TRBJ1-6, with D hard to call. The CDR3 sequence is 14 residues long. Germline CDR1 is MNHEY and CDR2 is SVGAGI. Trimming removed 6 bases at V and 8 bases at J, with 14 bases between.

This sequence joins TRBV9 and TRBJ2-7, with a possible D match to TRBD1 (5 bases). There are 16 residues in the CDR3. The V gene lost 2 bases and the J gene lost 2 bases, with 17 bases spanning the gap. Germline assignment: CDR1 SGDLS and CDR2 YYNGEE. The CDR3 DNA reads TGTGCCAGCAGCGTGGCGACGCAGACAGTCCCCTACGAGCAGTACTTC. Translation gives CASSVATQTVPYEQYF.

The sample holds one count of this clone. The V and J genes are TRBV9 and TRBJ1-3, with TRBD1 matching 7 bases. The CDR3 sequence is 15 residues long. Per the germline V gene, CDR1 is SGDLS and CDR2 is YYNGEE. Trimming removed 3 bases from V and 4 bases from J; junction bases left unmatched: 7. The CDR3 protein is CASSADRESGNTIYF. The CDR3 DNA reads as TGTGCCAGCAGCGCCGACAGGGAGTCGGGAAACACCATATATTTT. Complete variable domain (other parts from reference TRBV9 and TRBJ1-3): DSGVTQTPKHLITATGQRVTLRCSPRSGDLSVYWYQQSLDQGLQFLIQYYNGEERAKGNILERFSAQQFPDLHSELNLSSLELGDSALYFCASSADRESGNTIYFGEGSWLTVV.

The chain combines TRBV14 with TRBJ1-2; D gene ambiguous. The CDR3 extends over 15 amino acids. Germline lookup yields CDR1 SGHDN and CDR2 FVKESK. Deletions cut 0 bases from V and 4 bases from J, with 12 bases between. The DNA of the CDR3 is TGTGCCAGCAGCCAAGACCTCGGTCTCTCCTATGGCTACACCTTC. Residues: CASSQDLGLSYGYTF. The full variable domain, with the rest looked up from reference TRBV14 and TRBJ1-2, is EAGVTQFPSHSVIEKGQTVTLRCDPISGHDNLYWYRRVMGKEIKFLLHFVKESKQDESGMPNNRFLAERTGGTYSTLKVQPAELEDSGVYFCASSQDLGLSYGYTFGSGTRLTVV.

The V gene is TRBV2, the J gene TRBJ2-1; 8 positions agree with TRBD2. The V and J ends lost 6 bases and 3 bases, in that order; junction bases with no gene match: 4. This CDR3 comprises 14 residues. CDR1 and CDR2 from the germline V gene are SNHLY and FYNNEI. The CDR3 nucleotides are TGTGCCAGCAGGAGCGGGGGCAGCTACAATGAGCAGTTCTTC. Its translation is CASRSGGSYNEQFF.

This chain uses TRBV5-4 with TRBJ2-6; D might be TRBD1 (6 bases). CDR3 length: 15 amino acids. Per germline, CDR1 SGHNT and CDR2 YYREEE (reference sequence). With 5 bases removed from V and 2 bases from J, the gap between germline ends came to 11 bases. CDR3: CASSQTGTGANVLTF. The CDR3 DNA sequence: TGTGCCAGCAGTCAAACAGGGACTGGGGCCAACGTCCTGACTTTC. Together with reference TRBV5-4 and TRBJ2-6, the CDR3 gives the full variable domain: ETGVTQSPTHLIKTRGQQVTLRCSSQSGHNTVSWYQQALGQGPQFIFQYYREEENGRGNFPPRFSGLQFPNYSSELNVNALELDDSALYLCASSQTGTGANVLTFGAGSRLTVL.

This clone appeared once. This chain links TRBV4-1 with TRBJ1-3; D is possibly TRBD1 (6 bases). The germline V gene has CDR1 MGHRA and CDR2 YSYEKL. V lost 1 base and J 2 bases, leaving 12 bases between the germline ends. The CDR3 is 16 amino acids. The CDR3 region has the DNA TGCGCCAGCAGCCAAGGAAAGGGGGGGACTGGAAACACCATATATTTT. Translating gives CASSQGKGGTGNTIYF.

This sequence joins TRBV19 and TRBJ2-2; 11 positions agree with TRBD2. CDR3 length: 15 amino acids. Germline CDR1 reads LNHDA; CDR2 reads SQIVND (reference sequence). Trimming removed 6 bases from V and 7 bases from J; junction bases left unmatched: 7. DNA for the CDR3: TGTGCCAGTAGACATCTAGCGGGGGGAGGCGGGGAGCTGTTTTTT. Residues: CASRHLAGGGGELFF.

This clone was found a few times. The chain joins TRBV19 to TRBJ1-5; 7 bases are shared with TRBD1. Trimming removed 3 bases from V and 4 bases from J; junction bases left unmatched: 6. This CDR3 spans 15 amino acids. Germline assignment: CDR1 LNHDA and CDR2 SQIVND (reference sequence). The DNA for the CDR3 is TGTGCCAGTAGTATTTCCCACAGGGGTAATCAGCCCCAGCATTTT. Translation gives CASSISHRGNQPQHF.

This chain links TRBV9 with TRBJ2-1; 8 bases fit TRBD2. Per the germline V gene, CDR1 is SGDLS and CDR2 is YYNGEE. The CDR3 contains 17 residues. The ends lost 3 bases at V and 2 bases at J; junction bases unmatched: 10. This CDR3 reads CASSALVSGGAYNEQFF. The CDR3 DNA follows: TGTGCCAGCAGCGCTCTCGTCTCGGGAGGGGCCTACAATGAGCAGTTCTTC. The whole variable domain, filled in from reference TRBV9 and TRBJ2-1, reads DSGVTQTPKHLITATGQRVTLRCSPRSGDLSVYWYQQSLDQGLQFLIQYYNGEERAKGNILERFSAQQFPDLHSELNLSSLELGDSALYFCASSALVSGGAYNEQFFGPGTRLTVL.

V gene TRBV18 combines with J gene TRBJ1-4; perhaps TRBD1 as D (6 bases). Trimming removed 6 bases at V and 4 bases at J, with 12 bases between. Germline V gene lookup returns CDR1 KGHSH and CDR2 LQKENI. CDR3 size: 14 residues. CDR3 sequence reads: CASSRQAINEKLFF. Here the CDR3 DNA reads TGTGCCAGCTCGCGACAGGCGATTAATGAAAAACTGTTTTTT.

A few counts support this clone. The rearrangement joins TRBV7-2 to TRBJ2-2; maybe TRBD1 (6 bases). This CDR3 comprises 15 residues. Germline CDR1 SGHTA, CDR2 FQGNSA. Trimming pared 1 base from V and 7 bases from J, leaving 13 bases between. The chain's CDR3 is CASSLVTGYGGELFF. For the CDR3, the DNA is TGTGCCAGCAGCTTAGTCACAGGGTACGGCGGGGAGCTGTTTTTT. Looking up the rest from reference TRBV7-2 and TRBJ2-2 gives the full variable domain: GAGVSQSPSNKVTEKGKDVELRCDPISGHTALYWYRQSLGQGLEFLIYFQGNSAPDKSGLPSDRFSAERTGGSVSTLTIQRTQQEDSAVYLCASSLVTGYGGELFFGEGSRLTVL.

The rearrangement joins TRBV7-9 to TRBJ2-2; 9 bases are a match to TRBD2. The CDR3 is 14 residues long. Trimming took 8 bases from V and 4 from J; bases not matched to a gene: 5. The germline V gene has CDR1 SEHNR and CDR2 FQNEAQ (reference sequence). CDR3 sequence reads: CASGRTSVTGELFF. CDR3 bases: TGTGCCAGCGGACGGACTAGCGTCACCGGGGAGCTGTTTTTT.